This passage covers 5 T cell receptor beta chains from one sample sequenced in a study of cytomegalovirus exposure and HLA in healthy donors. The PCR contained 60 Vbeta and 13 Jbeta primers. Clones were sequenced by immunoSEQ multiplex PCR, and TCRdb holds only the in-frame ones, with some missing. The table includes about 170,000 clones, roughly 76% detected once. Material: PBMCs. The receptors were gathered from a woman under 30 in good health and CMV-seropositive.

This clone was seen a handful of times. The chain has TRBV4-1 and TRBJ2-5, with 12 bases identical to TRBD2. The germline CDR1 and CDR2 sequences are MGHRA and YSYEKL. The CDR3 is made up of 18 amino acids. J gave up 3 bases and V 1 base, and 9 bases lay outside the gene matches. DNA of the CDR3: TGCGCCAGCAGCCAAGTGGTACTAGCGGGGGGTTATAAAGAGACCCAGTACTTC. Amino acid sequence: CASSQVVLAGGYKETQYF.

This chain connects TRBV30 to TRBJ2-1, with D maybe TRBD1 (5 bases). The CDR3 loop spans 18 amino acids. Germline CDR1 and CDR2: GTSNPN and SVGIG (reference sequence). V lost 1 base and J 2 bases, leaving 21 bases between the germline ends. The CDR3 spells CAWSAASWGVRTYNEQFF. For the CDR3, the DNA is TGTGCCTGGAGTGCTGCAAGCTGGGGCGTGCGGACCTACAATGAGCAGTTCTTC.

The V gene is TRBV11-2, the J gene TRBJ1-2, with D unresolved. Germline-derived CDR1 and CDR2 are SGHAT and FQNNGV. V lost 1 base and J lost 2, with 8 bases in between. The CDR3 length is 14 residues. CDR3 protein: CASSLVAANYGYTF. Here the CDR3 DNA reads TGTGCCAGCAGCTTAGTGGCGGCGAACTATGGCTACACCTTC.

V usage is TRBV6-5 and J usage is TRBJ1-2; unclear D gene. CDR3 length: 15 amino acids. V shed 10 bases and J shed 4 bases, with 22 bases lying between them. Germline assignment: CDR1 MNHEY and CDR2 SVGAGI. In DNA, the CDR3 is TGTGCCATCCGGGAAGTACTGGGCACCTCCTATGGCTACACCTTC. This translates into CAIREVLGTSYGYTF.

This clone was detected only once. This sequence joins TRBV11-2 and TRBJ1-4; D ambiguous. V lost 2 bases and J lost 4, with 5 bases in between. Germline V gives CDR1 SGHAT, CDR2 FQNNGV. CDR3 length: 13 residues. CDR3 DNA: TGTGCCAGCAGCTTATTACTTAATGAAAAACTGTTTTTT. It encodes CASSLLLNEKLFF.